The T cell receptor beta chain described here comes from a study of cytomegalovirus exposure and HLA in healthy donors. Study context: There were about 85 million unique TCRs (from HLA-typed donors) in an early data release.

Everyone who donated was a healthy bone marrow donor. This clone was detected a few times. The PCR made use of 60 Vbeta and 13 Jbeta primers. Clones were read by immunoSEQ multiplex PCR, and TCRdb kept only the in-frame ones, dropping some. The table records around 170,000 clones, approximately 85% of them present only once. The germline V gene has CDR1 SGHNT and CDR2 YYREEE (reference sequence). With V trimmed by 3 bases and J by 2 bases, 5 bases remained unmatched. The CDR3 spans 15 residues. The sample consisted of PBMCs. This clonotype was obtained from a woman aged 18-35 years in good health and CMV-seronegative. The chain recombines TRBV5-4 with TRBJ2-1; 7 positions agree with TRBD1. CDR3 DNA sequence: TGTGCCAGCAGCTGGGGGACAGTTCCCTACAATGAGCAGTTCTTC. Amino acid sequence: CASSWGTVPYNEQFF.